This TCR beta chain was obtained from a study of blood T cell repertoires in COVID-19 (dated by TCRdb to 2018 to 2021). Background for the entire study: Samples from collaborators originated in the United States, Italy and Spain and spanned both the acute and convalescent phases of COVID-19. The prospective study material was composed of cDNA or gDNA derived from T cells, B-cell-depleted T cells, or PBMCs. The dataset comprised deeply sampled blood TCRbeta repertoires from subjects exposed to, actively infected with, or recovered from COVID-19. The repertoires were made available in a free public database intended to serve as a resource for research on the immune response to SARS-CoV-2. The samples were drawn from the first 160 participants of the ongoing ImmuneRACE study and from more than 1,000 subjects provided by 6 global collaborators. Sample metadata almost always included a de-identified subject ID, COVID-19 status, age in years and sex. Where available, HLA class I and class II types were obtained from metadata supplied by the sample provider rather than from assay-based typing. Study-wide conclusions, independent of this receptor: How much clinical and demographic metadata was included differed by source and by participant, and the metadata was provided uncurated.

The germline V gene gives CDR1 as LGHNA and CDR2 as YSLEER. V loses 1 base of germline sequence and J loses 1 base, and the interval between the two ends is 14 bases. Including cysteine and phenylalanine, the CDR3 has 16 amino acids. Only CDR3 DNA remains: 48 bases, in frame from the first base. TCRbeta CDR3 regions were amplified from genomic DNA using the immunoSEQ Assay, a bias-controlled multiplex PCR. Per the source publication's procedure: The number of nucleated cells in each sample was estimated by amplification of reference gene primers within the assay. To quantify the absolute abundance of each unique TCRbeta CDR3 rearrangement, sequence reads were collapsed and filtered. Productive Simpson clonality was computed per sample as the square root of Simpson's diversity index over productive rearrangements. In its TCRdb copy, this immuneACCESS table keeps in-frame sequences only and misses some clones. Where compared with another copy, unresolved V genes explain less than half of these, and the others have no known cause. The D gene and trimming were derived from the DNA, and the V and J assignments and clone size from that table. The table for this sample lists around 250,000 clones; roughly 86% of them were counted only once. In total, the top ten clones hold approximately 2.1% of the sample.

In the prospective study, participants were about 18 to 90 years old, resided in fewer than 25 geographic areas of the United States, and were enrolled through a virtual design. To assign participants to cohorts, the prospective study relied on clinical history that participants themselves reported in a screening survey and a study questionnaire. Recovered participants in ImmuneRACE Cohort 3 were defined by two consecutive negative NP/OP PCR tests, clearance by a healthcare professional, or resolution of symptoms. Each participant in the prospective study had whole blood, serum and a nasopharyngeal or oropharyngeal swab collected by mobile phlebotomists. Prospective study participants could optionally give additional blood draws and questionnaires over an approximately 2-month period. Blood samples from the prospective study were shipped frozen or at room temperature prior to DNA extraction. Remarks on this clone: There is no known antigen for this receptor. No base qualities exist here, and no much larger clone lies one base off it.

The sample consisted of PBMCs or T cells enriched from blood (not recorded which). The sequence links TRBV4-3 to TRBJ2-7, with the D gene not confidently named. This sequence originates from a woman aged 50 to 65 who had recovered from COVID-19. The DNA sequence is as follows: TGCGCCAGCAGCCAAGGGTTACGGGTAGGTTCCTACGAGCAGTACTTC. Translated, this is CASSQGLRVGSYEQYF.